The rows below give T cell receptor beta chains drawn from one sample of a study of blood T cells in healthy people across ages. TCRdb itself ran the 5' RACE reads through MiXCR, one entry per CDR3 protein. The table shows around 970,000 distinct CDR3 sequences, with roughly 50% occurring only once. The specimen sequenced was blood. The source is a woman between 55 and 75 years old in good health. The conserved cysteine and the conserved F or W are not part of the CDR3 here. D genes are given only for firm matches.

V gene: TRBV4-3
J gene: TRBJ1-1
D gene: .
CDR3 protein: ASSQDMGTGWVDTEAF

V gene: TRBV20-1
J gene: TRBJ2-7
D gene: .
CDR3 protein: SAREAGGSSYEQY

V gene: TRBV29-1
J gene: TRBJ1-2
D gene: .
CDR3 protein: SVEGAYGYT

V gene: TRBV7-2
J gene: TRBJ2-5
D gene: .
CDR3 protein: ASGVGGSGETQY

V gene: TRBV15
J gene: TRBJ2-7
D gene: .
CDR3 protein: ATSRDLGQNYYEQY

V gene: TRBV6-5
J gene: TRBJ2-1
D gene: TRBD2
CDR3 protein: ASSYGTSGSQF

V gene: TRBV28
J gene: TRBJ2-7
D gene: TRBD2
CDR3 protein: ASSLSLQASGSRIEQY

V gene: TRBV28
J gene: TRBJ2-7
D gene: TRBD1
CDR3 protein: ASNQPGTDYEQY

V gene: TRBV4-2
J gene: TRBJ2-1
D gene: TRBD2
CDR3 protein: ASSQVRLAVYNEQF

V gene: TRBV5-1
J gene: TRBJ2-7
D gene: .
CDR3 protein: ASSLTSDGYEQY

V gene: TRBV28
J gene: TRBJ1-4
D gene: .
CDR3 protein: ASGRGWLF

V gene: TRBV4-3
J gene: TRBJ2-7
D gene: TRBD1
CDR3 protein: ASSQEKGTVAYEQY

V gene: TRBV10-3
J gene: .
D gene: .
CDR3 protein: AISGPATHEQY

V gene: TRBV4-2
J gene: TRBJ2-5
D gene: TRBD2
CDR3 protein: ASSQELGLAGVEAQY

V gene: TRBV27
J gene: TRBJ2-7
D gene: .
CDR3 protein: ASSYWGRVNYEQY

V gene: TRBV29-1
J gene: TRBJ2-7
D gene: TRBD1
CDR3 protein: SVEGSRDSTYEQY

V gene: TRBV20-1
J gene: .
D gene: .
CDR3 protein: SARRGGMETQY

V gene: TRBV20-1
J gene: TRBJ1-2
D gene: .
CDR3 protein: SARGQASEGYGYT

V gene: TRBV7-2
J gene: .
D gene: .
CDR3 protein: ASRPPGGETQY

V gene: TRBV20-1
J gene: TRBJ1-2
D gene: .
CDR3 protein: SARDRRPNYGYT

V gene: TRBV4-2
J gene: TRBJ1-1
D gene: .
CDR3 protein: ASSQGGRENTEAF

V gene: TRBV2
J gene: .
D gene: .
CDR3 protein: ARRTENYEQY

V gene: TRBV29-1
J gene: TRBJ2-4
D gene: .
CDR3 protein: SATGDGNIQY

V gene: TRBV5-1
J gene: TRBJ1-5
D gene: .
CDR3 protein: ASSTVGFDRNQPQH

V gene: TRBV7-2
J gene: TRBJ2-2
D gene: TRBD2
CDR3 protein: ASSLVPSGRSNTGELF

V gene: TRBV4-1
J gene: TRBJ2-3
D gene: .
CDR3 protein: ASSPELDTQY

V gene: TRBV30
J gene: TRBJ2-1
D gene: .
CDR3 protein: AWSPHGKQF

V gene: TRBV4-2
J gene: TRBJ2-3
D gene: .
CDR3 protein: ASSQTHSIADTQY

V gene: TRBV6-1
J gene: TRBJ2-1
D gene: .
CDR3 protein: ASSERAATYNEQF

V gene: TRBV6-5
J gene: TRBJ2-1
D gene: .
CDR3 protein: ASSYFFRAGWDYNEQF

V gene: TRBV28
J gene: .
D gene: .
CDR3 protein: ASSSRPTYEQY

V gene: TRBV29-1
J gene: TRBJ2-1
D gene: TRBD2
CDR3 protein: SGTSGRFDEQF

V gene: TRBV24-1
J gene: TRBJ2-7
D gene: .
CDR3 protein: ATGDPSGRSSYEQY

V gene: TRBV3-1
J gene: TRBJ1-1
D gene: .
CDR3 protein: ASSQSSSNTEAF

V gene: TRBV3-1
J gene: TRBJ1-1
D gene: .
CDR3 protein: ASSQDPSGTEAF

V gene: TRBV18
J gene: TRBJ2-3
D gene: .
CDR3 protein: ASSPKFPTDTQY